A single sample is the source of the 15 T cell receptor beta chains below, sequenced in a study of cytomegalovirus exposure and HLA in healthy donors. Primers for the PCR totalled 60 Vbeta and 13 Jbeta. Clones were read by immunoSEQ multiplex PCR, and TCRdb kept only the in-frame ones, dropping some. The table shows 200,000 to 250,000 clones, with about 85% occurring only once. The sample comprised PBMCs. The receptors shown here come from a woman aged 45-65 years in good health and CMV-seropositive.

This rearrangement joins TRBV2 to TRBJ1-5, with D perhaps TRBD1 (5 bases). Germline-derived CDR1 and CDR2 are SNHLY and FYNNEI. Trimming removed 5 bases from V and 6 bases from J, with 11 bases in between. The length of the CDR3 is 13 residues. The CDR3 coding sequence is TGTGCCAGCAGTCGACAGCTTACTCAGCCCCAGCATTTT. Amino acid sequence: CASSRQLTQPQHF. Supplemented by reference TRBV2 and TRBJ1-5, the full variable domain reads EPEVTQTPSHQVTQMGQEVILRCVPISNHLYFYWYRQILGQKVEFLVSFYNNEISEKSEIFDDQFSVERPDGSNFTLKIRSTKLEDSAMYFCASSRQLTQPQHFGDGTRLSIL.

The genes are TRBV19 and TRBJ1-1; weak D call: TRBD1 (5 bases). CDR3 length: 14 amino acids. Trimming pared 1 base from V and 3 bases from J, leaving 9 bases between. Germline values: CDR1 LNHDA, CDR2 SQIVND (reference sequence). CDR3 DNA sequence: TGTGCCAGTAGTATAGTCCTAGGGGACACTGAAGCTTTCTTT. Amino acid sequence: CASSIVLGDTEAFF.

The chain joins TRBV6-6 to TRBJ1-5; 7 bases map to TRBD1. Germline CDR1 and CDR2: MNHNY and SVGAGI (reference sequence). The CDR3 has 15 residues. The J segment lost 7 bases and the V segment lost 6 bases, leaving 12 bases of the junction unmatched. The CDR3, as DNA: TGTGCCAGCAGCGAGACAGGGAGGCTCGGACAGCCCCAGCATTTT. Encoded protein: CASSETGRLGQPQHF.

The rearrangement links TRBV7-8 to TRBJ2-3, with 9 bases identical to TRBD2. The trim removed 1 base at V and 1 base at J, leaving 3 bases unmatched. CDR3 size: 16 residues. Germline CDR1 reads SGHVS; CDR2 reads FQNEAQ. CDR3 DNA sequence: TGTGCCAGCAGCTTAGTGTTAGCGGGGGGCACAGATACGCAGTATTTT. Protein sequence: CASSLVLAGGTDTQYF.

The chain's CDR3 is CASSQLGTGYYEQYF. The CDR3 nucleotides read TGCGCCAGCAGCCAGTTGGGGACAGGCTATTACGAGCAGTACTTC. The V and J genes are TRBV5-1 and TRBJ2-7; 8 nucleotides agree with TRBD1. V lost 4 bases to trimming and J lost 4 bases; unmatched junction nucleotides: 10. This CDR3 has 15 residues. Per the germline V gene, CDR1 is SGHRS and CDR2 is YFSETQ. The variable domain in full, completed from reference TRBV5-1 and TRBJ2-7, reads KAGVTQTPRYLIKTRGQQVTLSCSPISGHRSVSWYQQTPGQGLQFLFEYFSETQRNKGNFPGRFSGRQFSNSRSEMNVSTLELGDSALYLCASSQLGTGYYEQYFGPGTRLTVT.

This sequence joins TRBV7-9 and TRBJ2-1; possibly TRBD1 for D (5 bases). CDR3 length: 12 residues. Trimming stripped 4 bases from V and 7 bases from J, with 8 bases between. The germline CDR1 and CDR2 sequences are SEHNR and FQNEAQ (reference sequence). CDR3 sequence: CASSSGPNEQFF. The CDR3 nucleotides are TGTGCCAGCAGCTCAGGGCCAAATGAGCAGTTCTTC.

This rearrangement joins TRBV5-4 to TRBJ2-1; TRBD1 aligns across 7 bases. Trimming took 0 bases from V and 3 from J; bases not matched to a gene: 6. The V gene's germline CDR1 is SGHNT and CDR2 YYREEE (reference sequence). CDR3 length: 16 residues. CDR3 nucleotide sequence: TGTGCCAGCAGCTTGGGGGTGGGACAGCTCTACAATGAGCAGTTCTTC. Its protein is CASSLGVGQLYNEQFF.

V is TRBV5-1 and J is TRBJ2-7; no firm D call. The CDR3 contains 16 residues. V lost 2 bases, J lost 0 bases, and 15 bases lay in between. Germline loops: CDR1 SGHRS, CDR2 YFSETQ. DNA of the CDR3: TGCGCCAGCAGCTTCTCCATGTCCTACGGCTCCTACGAGCAGTACTTC. Translating it yields CASSFSMSYGSYEQYF.

CDR3 sequence reads: CASSLAAGATEAFF. The CDR3, as DNA: TGTGCCAGCAGCTTGGCCGCAGGTGCAACTGAAGCTTTCTTT. This chain joins TRBV5-4 and TRBJ1-1; D is ambiguous. Per germline, CDR1 SGHNT and CDR2 YYREEE (reference sequence). The length of the CDR3 is 14 residues. V was pared by 0 bases and J by 5 bases, with 11 bases between.

V gene TRBV11-2 combines with J gene TRBJ1-1; no firm D call. This CDR3 spans 14 amino acids. Looked up from germline, CDR1 is SGHAT and CDR2 is FQNNGV. V lost 0 bases to trimming and J lost 8 bases, with 13 bases between them. Written as DNA, the CDR3 is TGTGCCAGCAGCTTAGATGGCGCGGCAACGGAAGCTTTCTTT. Amino acids: CASSLDGAATEAFF.

The CDR3 nucleotides read TGTGCCAGCAGCCCGAAGGAGGTAGCGGGGTGGACCGGGGAGCTGTTTTTT. Its translation: CASSPKEVAGWTGELFF. V usage is TRBV9 and J usage is TRBJ2-2; 8 positions match TRBD2. V gave up 4 bases and J gave up 5 bases; unmatched junction bases: 13. From germline, CDR1 is SGDLS and CDR2 YYNGEE. This CDR3 contains 17 residues.

The V call is TRBV4-3, the J call TRBJ2-7; TRBD1 agrees at 10 bases. The CDR3 length is 15 residues. The J segment lost 2 bases and the V segment lost 5 bases, leaving 6 bases of the junction unmatched. The germline V gene encodes CDR1 LGHNA and CDR2 YSLEER. CDR3 loop: CASSFRTGGTYEQYF. CDR3 in DNA: TGCGCCAGCAGCTTTCGGACAGGGGGAACCTACGAGCAGTACTTC.

The gene calls are TRBV30 and TRBJ2-2, with 7 nucleotides matching TRBD1. The CDR3 contains 15 residues. The junction had 10 bases not matched to a gene; V was cut back by 2 bases and J by 7 bases. Germline CDR1 reads GTSNPN; CDR2 reads SVGIG (reference sequence). The CDR3: CAWSIWTGRIGELFF. The CDR3 DNA reads TGTGCCTGGAGTATATGGACAGGTCGGATCGGGGAGCTGTTTTTT.

For the CDR3, the DNA is TGTGCCAGCAGCGACGACATAGACGAGAACACTGAAGCTTTCTTT. Its translation is CASSDDIDENTEAFF. The rearrangement joins TRBV9 to TRBJ1-1; D not resolved. V gave up 3 bases and J gave up 1 base, with 13 bases separating them. Germline loops: CDR1 SGDLS, CDR2 YYNGEE. The CDR3 runs 15 residues.

The chain links TRBV7-2 to TRBJ1-3, with D tentatively TRBD1 (5 bases). The CDR3 covers 16 residues. Germline loops: CDR1 SGHTA, CDR2 FQGNSA. Trimming cost V 2 bases and J 1 base, with 12 bases left between them. CDR3 DNA sequence: TGTGCCAGCAGCTTAATGGGGGGGAGGTCTGGAAACACCATATATTTT. This gives the protein CASSLMGGRSGNTIYF.